What follows are 29 T cell receptor beta chains derived from one specimen sequenced in a study of cytomegalovirus exposure and HLA in healthy donors. The PCR was carried out with 60 Vbeta primers and 13 Jbeta primers. Only in-frame clones appear in the TCRdb table, and some are missing; sequencing was by immunoSEQ multiplex PCR. The sample totals about 130,000 clones. Sequencing was carried out using PBMCs. These TCRs come from a man between 40 and 49 years old in good health and CMV-seronegative.

This sequence joins TRBV7-3 and TRBJ2-7; 7 nucleotides agree with TRBD1. Per the germline V gene, CDR1 is SGHTA and CDR2 is FQGTGA. Trimming cost V 5 bases and J 3 bases; bases outside gene matches: 13. This CDR3 is built from 16 residues. For the CDR3, the DNA is TGTGCCAGCAGCATTACTGCCGGGACAGACTTCTACGAGCAGTACTTC. Residues: CASSITAGTDFYEQYF.

The chain has TRBV15 and TRBJ2-3; D not certain. V lost 1 base and J 0 bases, leaving 11 bases between the germline ends. In germline, CDR1 is LNHNV, CDR2 YYDKDF (reference sequence). The CDR3 loop spans 16 amino acids. The DNA of the CDR3 is TGTGCCACCAGCAGAGTCGGCGGCCTAAGCACAGATACGCAGTATTTT. It specifies CATSRVGGLSTDTQYF.

The rearrangement joins TRBV5-4 to TRBJ2-1; TRBD2 agrees at 10 bases. V dropped 4 bases and J dropped 6; count of bases not matched to a gene: 7. CDR1 SGHNT and CDR2 YYREEE come from the germline V gene (reference sequence). The CDR3 is 15 residues long. The CDR3 is CASSQGLANRNEQFF. The CDR3, as DNA: TGTGCCAGCAGCCAGGGACTAGCGAACCGCAATGAGCAGTTCTTC. Full variable domain (rest looked up from reference TRBV5-4 and TRBJ2-1): ETGVTQSPTHLIKTRGQQVTLRCSSQSGHNTVSWYQQALGQGPQFIFQYYREEENGRGNFPPRFSGLQFPNYSSELNVNALELDDSALYLCASSQGLANRNEQFFGPGTRLTVL.

The chain employs TRBV15 and TRBJ2-1, with D possibly matching TRBD2 (6 bases). The CDR3 is 15 amino acids. Trimming pared 0 bases from V and 10 bases from J, leaving 16 bases between. Germline lookup yields CDR1 LNHNV and CDR2 YYDKDF (reference sequence). CDR3 in DNA: TGTGCCACCAGCAGAGACGGGAGTACATCACCAGAGCAGTTCTTC. Translation: CATSRDGSTSPEQFF.

CDR3 sequence: CASSFLQGGEQYF. DNA of the CDR3: TGTGCCAGCAGCTTTCTCCAGGGGGGAGAGCAGTACTTC. The V call is TRBV7-2, the J call TRBJ2-7, with a possible D match to TRBD1 (7 bases). This CDR3 contains 13 residues. Germline CDR1 SGHTA, CDR2 FQGNSA. V lost 3 bases, J lost 7 bases, and 13 bases lay in between.

The V call is TRBV19, the J call TRBJ2-7; possibly TRBD2 for D (5 bases). From germline, CDR1 is LNHDA and CDR2 SQIVND (reference sequence). V was trimmed by 5 bases and J by 1 base, leaving 15 bases between them. This CDR3 region has 15 residues. CDR3 sequence reads: CASSWEKGVSYEQYF. CDR3 coding DNA: TGTGCCAGTAGTTGGGAGAAGGGAGTATCCTACGAGCAGTACTTC.

The CDR3 DNA is TGCGCCAGCAGCTTTACAGCCCAAGAGACCCAGTACTTC. Protein sequence: CASSFTAQETQYF. The chain carries TRBV5-1 and TRBJ2-5; D uncertain. In germline, CDR1 is SGHRS, CDR2 YFSETQ. Trimming removed 2 bases from V and 1 base from J, with 6 bases in between. This CDR3 region has 13 residues.

The chain joins TRBV11-3 to TRBJ2-7, with TRBD2 identical over 10 bases. Per germline, CDR1 SGHNT and CDR2 YENEEA. This CDR3 spans 20 amino acids. The V segment lost 3 bases and the J segment 2 bases; nucleotides outside the gene matches: 19. CDR3 amino acids: CASSLALGSGRIQLTYEQYF. CDR3 in DNA: TGTGCCAGCAGCTTGGCTTTAGGTAGCGGGAGGATCCAACTCACCTACGAGCAGTACTTC.

The chain employs TRBV6-5 and TRBJ2-1; 13 bases are shared with TRBD2. This CDR3 comprises 15 residues. The V and J ends lost 6 bases and 4 bases, in that order; junction bases with no gene match: 3. Germline lookup yields CDR1 MNHEY and CDR2 SVGAGI. The CDR3 sequence is CASRMGLAGYNEQFF. The CDR3 nucleotides read TGTGCCAGCAGAATGGGACTAGCGGGGTACAATGAGCAGTTCTTC.

The chain uses TRBV28 and TRBJ2-5; D is undetermined. Trimming took 3 bases from V and 3 from J, leaving 8 bases between them. CDR1 is MDHEN, CDR2 SYDVKM, per germline. There are 13 residues in the CDR3. The CDR3 sequence is CASSLSFEETQYF. CDR3 coding DNA: TGTGCCAGCAGTTTGTCCTTTGAAGAGACCCAGTACTTC.

The chain combines TRBV29-1 with TRBJ2-5, with D possibly matching TRBD2 (5 bases). V lost 0 bases, J lost 7 bases, and 18 bases lay in between. Germline V gives CDR1 SQVTM, CDR2 ANQGSEA. The CDR3 consists of 15 residues. CDR3 sequence reads: CSVEDHPVGLGTQYF. The DNA of the CDR3 is TGCAGCGTTGAAGATCATCCAGTCGGACTGGGGACCCAGTACTTC.

V usage is TRBV27 and J usage is TRBJ2-7; 7 bases are a match to TRBD1. The CDR3 consists of 14 residues. The ends lost 6 bases at V and 9 bases at J; junction bases unmatched: 14. CDR1 is MNHEY and CDR2 is SMNVEV in the germline V gene (reference sequence). The CDR3 DNA reads as TGTGCCAGCAGACAGACAGGGATGGGATCTGTGCAGTACTTC. Encoded protein: CASRQTGMGSVQYF.

V is TRBV6-1 and J is TRBJ1-3; no firm D call. The CDR3 is 16 amino acids. Germline V lookup: CDR1 MNHNS, CDR2 SASEGT. The germline V and J ends were trimmed by 3 bases and 0 bases, with 12 bases remaining between them. CDR3 sequence reads: CASSDPPRSSGNTIYF. CDR3 DNA: TGTGCCAGCAGTGACCCCCCGAGAAGCTCTGGAAACACCATATATTTT.

V and J are TRBV2 and TRBJ2-1; perhaps TRBD2 as D (6 bases). V was trimmed by 0 bases and J by 5 bases, leaving 14 bases between them. The CDR3 length is 16 residues. Per germline, CDR1 SNHLY and CDR2 FYNNEI. CDR3 amino acids: CASSEAEGRANNEQFF. CDR3 DNA sequence: TGTGCCAGCAGTGAAGCGGAGGGACGTGCCAACAATGAGCAGTTCTTC.

The chain couples TRBV21-1 to TRBJ2-7; the table names TRBD2, a call not compared with the DNA. TRBV21-1 is termed a pseudogene. CDR3 length: 14 residues. In DNA form, the CDR3 reads TGTGCCAGCAGCAGAAGCAGAGGAGGAATCGAGCAGTACTTC. It translates to CASSRSRGGIEQYF.

CDR3 DNA: TGTGCCAGCAGTGCCGCCGGGACTAGCGGGAGAGAGCAGTACTTC. Translating it yields CASSAAGTSGREQYF. V is TRBV27 and J is TRBJ2-7; TRBD2 agrees at 14 bases. The length of the CDR3 is 15 residues. Germline-derived CDR1 and CDR2 are MNHEY and SMNVEV (reference sequence). Unmatched junction bases numbered 7, after V lost 5 bases and J lost 7 bases.

V gene TRBV9 combines with J gene TRBJ2-7; the match to TRBD2 covers 7 bases. CDR1 is SGDLS, CDR2 YYNGEE, per germline. J lost 3 bases, V lost 0 bases, and 6 bases had no gene match. The length of the CDR3 is 15 residues. The CDR3 region has the DNA TGTGCCAGCAGCGTAGCGGGGGAGGGGATCTACGAGCAGTACTTC. Residues: CASSVAGEGIYEQYF. The full variable domain, its missing parts supplied by reference TRBV9 and TRBJ2-7, is DSGVTQTPKHLITATGQRVTLRCSPRSGDLSVYWYQQSLDQGLQFLIQYYNGEERAKGNILERFSAQQFPDLHSELNLSSLELGDSALYFCASSVAGEGIYEQYFGPGTRLTVT.

This sequence joins TRBV7-2 and TRBJ2-1, with 10 nucleotides matching TRBD1. J gave up 8 bases and V 1 base, and 8 bases lay outside the gene matches. Germline values: CDR1 SGHTA, CDR2 FQGNSA. CDR3 length: 16 residues. The CDR3 loop is CASSLGGTGASDEQFF. CDR3 DNA sequence: TGTGCCAGCAGCTTAGGAGGGACAGGGGCTTCGGATGAGCAGTTCTTC. Using reference TRBV7-2 and TRBJ2-1 for the parts outside the CDR3, the full variable domain is GAGVSQSPSNKVTEKGKDVELRCDPISGHTALYWYRQSLGQGLEFLIYFQGNSAPDKSGLPSDRFSAERTGGSVSTLTIQRTQQEDSAVYLCASSLGGTGASDEQFFGPGTRLTVL.

The chain links TRBV4-1 to TRBJ2-7; weak D call: TRBD2 (6 bases). Trimming left V 2 bases short and J 3 bases short, with 20 bases between. Germline CDR1 reads MGHRA; CDR2 reads YSYEKL. The CDR3 is 17 residues long. CDR3 in DNA: TGCGCCAGCAGCCAAAGACATAGCGGAGGAAGCTTCTACGAGCAGTACTTC. The encoded protein is CASSQRHSGGSFYEQYF.

The chain recombines TRBV5-6 with TRBJ1-6, with TRBD1 matching 9 bases. Germline assignment: CDR1 SGHDT and CDR2 YYEEEE. V lost 7 bases to trimming and J lost 6 bases; unmatched junction nucleotides: 8. CDR3 length: 15 amino acids. CDR3 bases: TGTGCCAGCCGCCCCTTGGGACAGGGTAATTCACCCCTCCACTTT. Its protein is CASRPLGQGNSPLHF.

The chain couples TRBV19 to TRBJ2-1; 7 bases are shared with TRBD2. V lost 7 bases, J lost 0 bases, and 3 bases stayed unmatched. CDR3 length: 14 amino acids. Per the germline V gene, CDR1 is LNHDA and CDR2 is SQIVND (reference sequence). CDR3 bases: TGTGCCAGTACAAAGCGGGACTCCTACAATGAGCAGTTCTTC. This translates into CASTKRDSYNEQFF. Full variable domain (remainder filled in from reference TRBV19 and TRBJ2-1): DGGITQSPKYLFRKEGQNVTLSCEQNLNHDAMYWYRQDPGQGLRLIYYSQIVNDFQKGDIAEGYSVSREKKESFPLTVTSAQKNPTAFYLCASTKRDSYNEQFFGPGTRLTVL.

This sequence joins TRBV6-6 and TRBJ2-7; TRBD1 agrees at 8 bases. Germline assignment: CDR1 MNHNY and CDR2 SVGAGI (reference sequence). This CDR3 has 15 residues. J was trimmed by 7 bases and V by 6 bases; bases with no gene match: 14. In nucleotides, the CDR3 is TGTGCCAGCAGACCGACAGGGGTGGGTCTGGGGGAGCAGTACTTC. Encoded protein: CASRPTGVGLGEQYF.

The rearrangement joins TRBV4-1 to TRBJ2-6; no clear D. Trimming pared 8 bases from V and 2 bases from J, leaving 10 bases between. Germline V gene data show CDR1 as MGHRA and CDR2 as YSYEKL. The CDR3 sequence is 14 residues long. CDR3 sequence reads: CASQIRAGANVLTF. The CDR3 DNA reads TGCGCCAGCCAAATCCGGGCTGGGGCCAACGTCCTGACTTTC.

This sequence joins TRBV5-4 and TRBJ2-2, with D possibly TRBD2 on 6 matching bases. Trimming took 3 bases from V and 6 from J, leaving 12 bases between them. The germline gives CDR1 SGHNT, CDR2 YYREEE (reference sequence). This CDR3 region has 14 residues. CDR3 residues: CASSSTSSAGELFF. CDR3 sequence (DNA): TGTGCCAGCAGCTCGACTAGTTCAGCCGGGGAGCTGTTTTTT.

This chain joins TRBV5-1 and TRBJ1-4, with 7 bases matching TRBD1. CDR3 size: 14 residues. Germline CDR1 reads SGHRS; CDR2 reads YFSETQ. Trimming at V came to 4 bases and at J to 1 base, leaving 1 base not matched to a gene. CDR3 in DNA: TGCGCCAGCAGCCGACAGGGAACTAATGAAAAACTGTTTTTT. This gives the protein CASSRQGTNEKLFF.

The chain is built from TRBV30 and TRBJ2-7; 8 nucleotides agree with TRBD2. The V and J ends lost 1 base and 2 bases, in that order; junction bases with no gene match: 7. Germline CDR1 and CDR2: GTSNPN and SVGIG (reference sequence). The CDR3 runs to 15 residues. The CDR3 sequence: CAWSGLAGRPYEQYF. Written as DNA, the CDR3 is TGTGCCTGGAGTGGGCTAGCGGGTAGACCCTACGAGCAGTACTTC.

In DNA form, the CDR3 reads TGTGCCAGCAGTATGACAGGGGGCCGGACCGGGGAGCTGTTTTTT. This encodes CASSMTGGRTGELFF. The chain joins TRBV27 to TRBJ2-2, with TRBD1 matching 10 bases. CDR3 length: 15 residues. Per germline, CDR1 MNHEY and CDR2 SMNVEV (reference sequence). The V gene end was trimmed by 5 bases and the J gene end by 5 bases; junction bases not matched to a gene: 5.

V usage is TRBV30 and J usage is TRBJ2-5; 7 positions agree with TRBD1. The CDR3 runs 15 residues. V shed 2 bases, J shed 3 bases, and the junction held 9 bases outside the gene matches. Germline V gene sequence: CDR1 GTSNPN, CDR2 SVGIG (reference sequence). The CDR3 DNA is TGTGCCTGGAGTTCGAACAGGGGCCCTAAAGAGACCCAGTACTTC. It codes for CAWSSNRGPKETQYF.

The J gene is TRBJ2-7, the V gene TRBV19, with TRBD1 matching 11 bases. CDR1 is LNHDA, CDR2 SQIVND, per germline (reference sequence). The J segment lost 3 bases and the V segment lost 5 bases, leaving 6 bases of the junction unmatched. The CDR3 totals 15 residues. The CDR3 region has the DNA TGTGCCAGTAGTGCAGCCGGGACAGGGGGCTACGAGCAGTACTTC. Translated: CASSAAGTGGYEQYF. The full variable domain, completed using reference TRBV19 and TRBJ2-7, is DGGITQSPKYLFRKEGQNVTLSCEQNLNHDAMYWYRQDPGQGLRLIYYSQIVNDFQKGDIAEGYSVSREKKESFPLTVTSAQKNPTAFYLCASSAAGTGGYEQYFGPGTRLTVT.